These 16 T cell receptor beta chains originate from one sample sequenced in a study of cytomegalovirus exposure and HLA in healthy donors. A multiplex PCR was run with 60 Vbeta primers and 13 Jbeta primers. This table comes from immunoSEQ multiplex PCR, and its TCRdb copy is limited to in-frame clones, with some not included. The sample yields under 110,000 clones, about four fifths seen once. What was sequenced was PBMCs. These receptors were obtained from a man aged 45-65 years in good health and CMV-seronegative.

CDR3 sequence reads: CASSFVPSQPQHF. CDR3 DNA sequence: TGTGCCAGCAGTTTCGTCCCCTCTCAGCCCCAGCATTTT. The rearrangement links TRBV27 to TRBJ1-5; no clear D. The CDR3 is made up of 13 amino acids. Deletions cut 3 bases from V and 6 bases from J, with 9 bases between. Germline assignment: CDR1 MNHEY and CDR2 SMNVEV (reference sequence).

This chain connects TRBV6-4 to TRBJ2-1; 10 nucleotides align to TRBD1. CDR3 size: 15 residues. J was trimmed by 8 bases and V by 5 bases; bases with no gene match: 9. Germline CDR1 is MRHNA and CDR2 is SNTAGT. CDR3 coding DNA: TGTGCCAGCAGTCCTCTCGGGGGACAGGGGTATGAGCAGTTCTTC. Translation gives CASSPLGGQGYEQFF.

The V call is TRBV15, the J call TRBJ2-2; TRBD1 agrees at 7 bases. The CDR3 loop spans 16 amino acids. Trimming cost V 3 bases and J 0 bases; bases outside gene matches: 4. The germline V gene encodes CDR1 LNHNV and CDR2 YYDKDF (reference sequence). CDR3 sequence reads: CATSSEGGANTGELFF. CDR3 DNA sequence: TGTGCCACCAGCAGTGAAGGGGGCGCGAACACCGGGGAGCTGTTTTTT.

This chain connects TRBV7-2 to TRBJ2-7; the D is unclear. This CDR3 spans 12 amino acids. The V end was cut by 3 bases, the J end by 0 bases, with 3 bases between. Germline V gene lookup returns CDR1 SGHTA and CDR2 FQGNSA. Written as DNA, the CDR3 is TGTGCCAGCAGCTTCTTCTCCTACGAGCAGTACTTC. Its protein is CASSFFSYEQYF.

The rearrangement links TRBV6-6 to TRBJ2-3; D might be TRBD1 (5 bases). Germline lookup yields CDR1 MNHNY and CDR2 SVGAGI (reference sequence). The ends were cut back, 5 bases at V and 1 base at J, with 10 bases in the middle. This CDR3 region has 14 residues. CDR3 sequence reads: CASSRGSGTDTQYF. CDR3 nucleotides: TGTGCCAGCAGTAGGGGTTCCGGCACAGATACGCAGTATTTT.

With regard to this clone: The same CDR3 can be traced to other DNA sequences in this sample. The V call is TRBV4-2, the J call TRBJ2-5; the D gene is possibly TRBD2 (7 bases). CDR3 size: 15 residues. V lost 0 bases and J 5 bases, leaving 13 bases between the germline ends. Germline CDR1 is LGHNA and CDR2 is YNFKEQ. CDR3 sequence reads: CASSQEGEGGETQYF. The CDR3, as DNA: TGTGCCAGCAGCCAAGAAGGGGAGGGGGGGGAGACCCAGTACTTC.

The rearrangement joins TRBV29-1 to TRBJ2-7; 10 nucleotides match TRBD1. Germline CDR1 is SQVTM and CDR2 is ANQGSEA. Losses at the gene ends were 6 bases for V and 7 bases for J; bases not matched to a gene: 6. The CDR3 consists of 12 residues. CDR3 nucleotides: TGCAGCGTGGGGACAGGGGTGGGGGAGCAGTACGTC. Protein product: CSVGTGVGEQYV.

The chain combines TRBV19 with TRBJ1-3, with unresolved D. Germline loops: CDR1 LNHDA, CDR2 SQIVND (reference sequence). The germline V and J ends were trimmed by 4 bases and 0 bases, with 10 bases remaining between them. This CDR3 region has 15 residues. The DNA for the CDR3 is TGTGCCAGTAGTAGGTTCCGGGGCTCTGGAAACACCATATATTTT. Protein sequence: CASSRFRGSGNTIYF.

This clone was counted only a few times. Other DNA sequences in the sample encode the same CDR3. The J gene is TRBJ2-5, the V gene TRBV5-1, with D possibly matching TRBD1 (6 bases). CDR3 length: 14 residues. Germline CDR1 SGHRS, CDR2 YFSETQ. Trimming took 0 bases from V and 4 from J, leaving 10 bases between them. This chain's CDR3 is CASSLDRVGETQYF. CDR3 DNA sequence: TGCGCCAGCAGCTTGGACAGGGTTGGAGAGACCCAGTACTTC.

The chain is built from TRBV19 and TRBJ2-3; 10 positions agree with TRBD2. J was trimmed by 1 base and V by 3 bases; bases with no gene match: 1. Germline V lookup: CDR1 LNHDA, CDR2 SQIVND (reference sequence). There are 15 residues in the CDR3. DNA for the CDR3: TGTGCCAGTAGTATCAGCGGGGGGGGCACAGATACGCAGTATTTT. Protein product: CASSISGGGTDTQYF.

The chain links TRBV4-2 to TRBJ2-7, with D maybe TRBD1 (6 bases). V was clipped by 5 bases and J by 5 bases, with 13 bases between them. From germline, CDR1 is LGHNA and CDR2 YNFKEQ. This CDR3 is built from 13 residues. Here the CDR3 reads CASSKGRDNEQYF. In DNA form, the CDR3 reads TGTGCCAGCAGCAAGGGCAGGGACAACGAGCAGTACTTC.

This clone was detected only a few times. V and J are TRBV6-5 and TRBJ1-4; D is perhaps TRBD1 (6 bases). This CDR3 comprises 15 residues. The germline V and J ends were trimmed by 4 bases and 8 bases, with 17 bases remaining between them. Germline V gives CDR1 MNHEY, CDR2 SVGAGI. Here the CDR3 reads CASSSTTGPGEKLFF. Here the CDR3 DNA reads TGTGCCAGCAGTTCCACGACAGGCCCTGGGGAAAAACTGTTTTTT.

The CDR3 sequence is CASGAEMNTEAFF. The DNA of the CDR3 is TGTGCCAGCGGCGCGGAAATGAACACTGAAGCTTTCTTT. The chain uses TRBV2 and TRBJ1-1; unclear D gene. The CDR3 runs to 13 residues. Deletions cut 8 bases from V and 0 bases from J, with 10 bases between. Looked up from germline, CDR1 is SNHLY and CDR2 is FYNNEI. Using reference TRBV2 and TRBJ1-1 for the parts outside the CDR3, the full variable domain is EPEVTQTPSHQVTQMGQEVILRCVPISNHLYFYWYRQILGQKVEFLVSFYNNEISEKSEIFDDQFSVERPDGSNFTLKIRSTKLEDSAMYFCASGAEMNTEAFFGQGTRLTVV.

CDR3 in DNA: TGTGCCTGGAGTGTACGCCCCGGGGATTCACCCCTCCACTTT. The encoded protein is CAWSVRPGDSPLHF. This rearrangement joins TRBV30 to TRBJ1-6; D gene unclear. There are 14 residues in the CDR3. The V gene's germline CDR1 is GTSNPN and CDR2 SVGIG (reference sequence). Trimming cost V 0 bases and J 8 bases, with 11 bases left between them.

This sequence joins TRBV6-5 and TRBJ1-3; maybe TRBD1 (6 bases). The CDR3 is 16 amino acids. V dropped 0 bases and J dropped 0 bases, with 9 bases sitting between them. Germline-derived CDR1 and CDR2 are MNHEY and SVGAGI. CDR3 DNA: TGTGCCAGCAGTTACTCAGGGGGTGTCTCTGGAAACACCATATATTTT. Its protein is CASSYSGGVSGNTIYF.

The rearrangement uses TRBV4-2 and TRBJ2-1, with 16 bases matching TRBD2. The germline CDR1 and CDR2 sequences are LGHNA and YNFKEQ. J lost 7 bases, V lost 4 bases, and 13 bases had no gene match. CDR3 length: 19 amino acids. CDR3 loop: CASSLSPGTSGGALNEQFF. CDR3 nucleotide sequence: TGTGCCAGCAGCCTATCACCCGGGACTAGCGGGGGGGCATTGAATGAGCAGTTCTTC.